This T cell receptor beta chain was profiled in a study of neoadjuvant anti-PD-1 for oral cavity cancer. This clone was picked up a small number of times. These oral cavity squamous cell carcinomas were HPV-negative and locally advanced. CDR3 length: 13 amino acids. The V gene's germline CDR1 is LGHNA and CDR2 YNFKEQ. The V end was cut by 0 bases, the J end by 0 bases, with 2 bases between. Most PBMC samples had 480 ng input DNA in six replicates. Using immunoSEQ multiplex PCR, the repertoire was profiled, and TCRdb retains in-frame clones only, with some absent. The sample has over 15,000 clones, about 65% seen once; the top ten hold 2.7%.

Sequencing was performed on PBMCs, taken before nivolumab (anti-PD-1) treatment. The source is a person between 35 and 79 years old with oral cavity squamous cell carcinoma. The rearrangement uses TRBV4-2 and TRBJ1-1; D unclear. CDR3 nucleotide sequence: TGTGCCAGCAGCCAAGAGATGAACACTGAAGCTTTCTTT. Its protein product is CASSQEMNTEAFF.